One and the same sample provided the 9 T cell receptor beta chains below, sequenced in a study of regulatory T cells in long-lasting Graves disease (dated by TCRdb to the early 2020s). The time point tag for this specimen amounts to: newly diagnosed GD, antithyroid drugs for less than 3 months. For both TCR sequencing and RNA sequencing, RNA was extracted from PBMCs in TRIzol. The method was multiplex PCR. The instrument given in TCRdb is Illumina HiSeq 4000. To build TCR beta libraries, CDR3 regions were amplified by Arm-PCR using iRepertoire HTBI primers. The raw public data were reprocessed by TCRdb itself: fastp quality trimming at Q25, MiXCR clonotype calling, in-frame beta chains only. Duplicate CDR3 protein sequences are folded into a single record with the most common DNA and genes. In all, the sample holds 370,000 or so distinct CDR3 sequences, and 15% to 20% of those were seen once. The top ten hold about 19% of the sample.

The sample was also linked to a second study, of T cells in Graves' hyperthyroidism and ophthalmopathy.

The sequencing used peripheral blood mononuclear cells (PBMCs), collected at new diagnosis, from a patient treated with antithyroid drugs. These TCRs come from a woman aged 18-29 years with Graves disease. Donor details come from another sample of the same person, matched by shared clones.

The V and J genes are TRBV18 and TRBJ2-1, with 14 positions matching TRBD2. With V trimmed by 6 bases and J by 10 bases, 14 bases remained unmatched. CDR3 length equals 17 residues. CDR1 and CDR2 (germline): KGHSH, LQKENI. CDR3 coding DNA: TGTGCCAGCTCGCCGGGACTAGCGGGAGTTGGTGTTGAGGAGCAGTTCTTC. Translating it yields CASSPGLAGVGVEEQFF. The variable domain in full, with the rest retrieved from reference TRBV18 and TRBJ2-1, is NAGVMQNPRHLVRRRGQEARLRCSPMKGHSHVYWYRQLPEEGLKFMVYLQKENIIDESGMPKERFSAEFPKEGPSILRIQQVVRGDSAAYFCASSPGLAGVGVEEQFFGPGTRLTVL.

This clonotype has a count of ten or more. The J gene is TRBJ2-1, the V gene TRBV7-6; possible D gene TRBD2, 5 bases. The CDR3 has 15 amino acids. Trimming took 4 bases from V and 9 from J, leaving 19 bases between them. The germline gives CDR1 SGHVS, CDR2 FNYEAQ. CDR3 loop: CASSSSGSGKTEQFF. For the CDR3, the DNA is TGTGCCAGCAGCTCCAGCGGTTCGGGGAAGACTGAGCAGTTCTTC. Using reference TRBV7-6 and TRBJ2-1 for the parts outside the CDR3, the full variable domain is GAGVSQSPRYKVTKRGQDVALRCDPISGHVSLYWYRQALGQGPEFLTYFNYEAQQDKSGLPNDRFSAERPEGSISTLTIQRTEQRDSAMYRCASSSSGSGKTEQFFGPGTRLTVL.

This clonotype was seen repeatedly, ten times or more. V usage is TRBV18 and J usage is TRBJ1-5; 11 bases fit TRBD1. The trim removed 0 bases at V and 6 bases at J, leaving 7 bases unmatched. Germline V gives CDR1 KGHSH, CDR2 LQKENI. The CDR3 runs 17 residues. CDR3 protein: CASSPPNGGQGAQPQHF. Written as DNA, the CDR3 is TGTGCCAGCTCACCACCGAACGGCGGACAGGGGGCTCAGCCCCAGCATTTT.

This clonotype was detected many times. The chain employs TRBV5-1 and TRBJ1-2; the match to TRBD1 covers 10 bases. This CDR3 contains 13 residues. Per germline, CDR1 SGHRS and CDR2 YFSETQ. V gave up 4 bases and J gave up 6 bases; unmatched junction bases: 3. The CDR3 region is CASSRGTGDGYTF. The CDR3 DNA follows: TGCGCCAGCAGCCGGGGGACAGGGGATGGCTACACCTTC.

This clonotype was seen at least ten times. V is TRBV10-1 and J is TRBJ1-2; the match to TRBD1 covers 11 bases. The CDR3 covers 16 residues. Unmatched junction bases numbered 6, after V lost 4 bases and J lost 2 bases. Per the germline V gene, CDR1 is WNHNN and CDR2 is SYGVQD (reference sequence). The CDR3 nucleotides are TGCGCCAGCAGTGTCTTGGACAGGGGGCCCAACTATGGCTACACCTTC. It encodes CASSVLDRGPNYGYTF.

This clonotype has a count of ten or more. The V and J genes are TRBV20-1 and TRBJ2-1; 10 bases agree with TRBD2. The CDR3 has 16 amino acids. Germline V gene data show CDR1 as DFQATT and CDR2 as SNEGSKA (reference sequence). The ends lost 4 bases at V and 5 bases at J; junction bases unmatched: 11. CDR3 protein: CSATESTSGNHNEQFF. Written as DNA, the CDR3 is TGCAGTGCTACGGAGAGTACTAGCGGGAATCACAATGAGCAGTTCTTC.

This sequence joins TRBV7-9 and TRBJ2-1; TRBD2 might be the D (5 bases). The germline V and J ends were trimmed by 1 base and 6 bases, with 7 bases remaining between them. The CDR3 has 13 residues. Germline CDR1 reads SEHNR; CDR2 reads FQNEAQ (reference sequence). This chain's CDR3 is CASSLVATNEQFF. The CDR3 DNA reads TGTGCCAGCAGCTTAGTAGCGACCAATGAGCAGTTCTTC.

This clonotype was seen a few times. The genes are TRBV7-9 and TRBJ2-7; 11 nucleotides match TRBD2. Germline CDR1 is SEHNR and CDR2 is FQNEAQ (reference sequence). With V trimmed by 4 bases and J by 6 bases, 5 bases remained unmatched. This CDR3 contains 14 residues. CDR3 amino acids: CASSSGLAALEQYF. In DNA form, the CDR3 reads TGTGCCAGCAGCTCGGGACTAGCGGCACTCGAGCAGTACTTC.

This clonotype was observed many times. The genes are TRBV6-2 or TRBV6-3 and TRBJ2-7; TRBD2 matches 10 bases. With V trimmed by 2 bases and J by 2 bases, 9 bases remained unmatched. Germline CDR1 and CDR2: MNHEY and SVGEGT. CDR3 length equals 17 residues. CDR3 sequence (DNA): TGTGCCAGCAGTTACCCAAGGACTAGCGGCACCCCCTACGAGCAGTACTTC. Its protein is CASSYPRTSGTPYEQYF.